This T cell receptor beta chain appears in the sequencing data of a study of blood T cell repertoires in COVID-19. Turning to the study itself: Nucleic acid was either cDNA or gDNA, and it came from T cells, B-cell-depleted T cells, or PBMCs.

The sample holds a few counts of this clone. Trimming removed 0 bases from V and 1 base from J; junction bases left unmatched: 12. Germline assignment: CDR1 LNHDA and CDR2 SQIVND (reference sequence). There are 20 residues in the CDR3. In the original analysis: The assay estimated nucleated cells by amplifying reference gene primers. Some clones are missing from TCRdb's copy, which holds only in-frame ones; the method was immunoSEQ multiplex PCR. That table furnishes V, J and clone size, whereas the DNA furnished D and trimming. The sample shows over 200,000 clones, roughly 88% of them seen only once.

This sequence originates from a human donor in a cohort sampled during active COVID-19. J is TRBJ2-7 and V is TRBV19, with 13 bases fitting TRBD2. The source material was peripheral blood. The CDR3 nucleotides are TGTGCCAGTAGTATAGATTGGACTAGCGGGAGCCCCTACCGATCCTACGAGCAGTACTTC. Its protein product is CASSIDWTSGSPYRSYEQYF.